This T cell receptor (beta chain) was identified in a study of blood T cell repertoires in COVID-19. Study in general: The study drew acute and convalescent COVID-19 samples from the United States, Italy and Spain. Sources were T cells, B-cell-depleted T cells, or PBMCs; the material itself was cDNA or gDNA.

This clone was counted at least ten times. In the original workflow: Quantification of nucleated cells was approximated via reference gene primer amplification. Assay: immunoSEQ multiplex PCR; the TCRdb copy retains only in-frame clones and omits some. That table is the source of V, J and clone size, and D and trimming were worked out from the DNA. The sample lists roughly 310,000 clones; roughly 88% were seen once. V lost 5 bases and J 0 bases, leaving 12 bases between the germline ends. The CDR3 is 16 residues long. Germline assignment: CDR1 SGHRS and CDR2 YFSETQ. The V gene is TRBV5-1, the J gene TRBJ2-6; no reliable D call. This receptor was identified in a woman aged 45 to 65 with active or convalescent COVID-19. Specimen: peripheral blood. This chain's CDR3 is CASSLTPGSGANVLTF. The CDR3 DNA reads as TGCGCCAGCAGTTTGACCCCGGGCTCTGGGGCCAACGTCCTGACTTTC.